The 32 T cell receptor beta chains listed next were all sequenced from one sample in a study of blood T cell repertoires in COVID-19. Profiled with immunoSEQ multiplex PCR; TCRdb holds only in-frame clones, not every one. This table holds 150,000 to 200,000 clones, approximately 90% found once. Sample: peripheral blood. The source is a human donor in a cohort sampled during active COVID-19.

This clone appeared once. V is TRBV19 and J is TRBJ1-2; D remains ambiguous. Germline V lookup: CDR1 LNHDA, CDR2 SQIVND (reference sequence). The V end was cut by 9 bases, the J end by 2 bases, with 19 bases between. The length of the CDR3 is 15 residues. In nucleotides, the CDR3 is TGTGCCAGCAATTCCGTCCCCAGGCAGAACTATGGCTACACCTTC. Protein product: CASNSVPRQNYGYTF.

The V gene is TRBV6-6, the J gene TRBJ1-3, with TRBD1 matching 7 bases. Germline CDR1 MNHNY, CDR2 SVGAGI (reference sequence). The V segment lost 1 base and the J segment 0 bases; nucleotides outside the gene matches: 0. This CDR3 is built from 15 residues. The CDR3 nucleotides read TGTGCCAGCAGTTACTGGACAGGCTCTGGAAACACCATATATTTT. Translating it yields CASSYWTGSGNTIYF.

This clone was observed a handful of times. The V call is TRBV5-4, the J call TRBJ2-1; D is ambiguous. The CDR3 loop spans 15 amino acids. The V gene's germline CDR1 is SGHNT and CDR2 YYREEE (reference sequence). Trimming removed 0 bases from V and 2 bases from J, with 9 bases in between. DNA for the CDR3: TGTGCCAGCAGCTTGGACTCGCTGCCCTACAATGAGCAGTTCTTC. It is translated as CASSLDSLPYNEQFF.

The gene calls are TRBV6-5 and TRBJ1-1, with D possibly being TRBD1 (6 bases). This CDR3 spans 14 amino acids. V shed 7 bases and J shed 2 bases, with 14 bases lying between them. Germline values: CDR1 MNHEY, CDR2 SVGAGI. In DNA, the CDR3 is TGTGCCAGCATTCGGAGAGGGGGTAACACTGAAGCTTTCTTT. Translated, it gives CASIRRGGNTEAFF.

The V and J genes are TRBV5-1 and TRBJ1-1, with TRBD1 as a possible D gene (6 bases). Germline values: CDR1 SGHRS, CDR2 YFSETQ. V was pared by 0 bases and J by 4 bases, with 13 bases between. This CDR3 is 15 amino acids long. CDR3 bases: TGCGCCAGCAGCTTGGCCGGGGCAGGGGTCACTGAAGCTTTCTTT. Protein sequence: CASSLAGAGVTEAFF.

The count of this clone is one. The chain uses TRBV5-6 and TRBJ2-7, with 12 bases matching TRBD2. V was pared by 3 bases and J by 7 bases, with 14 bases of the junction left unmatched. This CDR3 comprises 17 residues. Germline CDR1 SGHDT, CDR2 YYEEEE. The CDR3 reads CASSSRTSGKYVGEQYF. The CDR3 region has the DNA TGTGCCAGCAGCTCTAGGACTAGCGGGAAATACGTAGGGGAGCAGTACTTC.

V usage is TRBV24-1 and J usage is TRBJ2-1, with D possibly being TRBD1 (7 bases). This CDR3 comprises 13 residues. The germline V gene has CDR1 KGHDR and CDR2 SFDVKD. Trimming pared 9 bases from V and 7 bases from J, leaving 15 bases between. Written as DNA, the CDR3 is TGTGCCACCTCGACAGGGACTGTAAATGAGCAGTTCTTC. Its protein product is CATSTGTVNEQFF.

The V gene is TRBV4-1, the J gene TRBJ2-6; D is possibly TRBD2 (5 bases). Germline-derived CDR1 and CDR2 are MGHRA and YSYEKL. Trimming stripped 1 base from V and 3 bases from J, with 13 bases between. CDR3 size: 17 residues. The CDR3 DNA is TGCGCCAGCAGCCAAGCCTCGAGGGTGCATGGGGCCAACGTCCTGACTTTC. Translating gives CASSQASRVHGANVLTF.

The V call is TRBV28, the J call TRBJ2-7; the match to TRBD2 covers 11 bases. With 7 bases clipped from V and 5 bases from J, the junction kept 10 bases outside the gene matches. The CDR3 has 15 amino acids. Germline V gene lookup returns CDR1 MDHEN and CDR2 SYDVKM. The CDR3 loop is CASNNSGTSGHEQYF. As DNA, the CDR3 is TGTGCCAGCAACAACTCCGGGACTAGCGGCCACGAGCAGTACTTC.

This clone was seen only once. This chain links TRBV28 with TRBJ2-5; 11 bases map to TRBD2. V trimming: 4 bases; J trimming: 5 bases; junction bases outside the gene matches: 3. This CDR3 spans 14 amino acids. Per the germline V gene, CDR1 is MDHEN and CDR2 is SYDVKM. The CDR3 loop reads CASSSASGRETQYF. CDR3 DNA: TGTGCCAGCAGTTCCGCTAGCGGGAGGGAGACCCAGTACTTC. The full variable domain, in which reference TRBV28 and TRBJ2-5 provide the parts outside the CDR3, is DVKVTQSSRYLVKRTGEKVFLECVQDMDHENMFWYRQDPGLGLRLIYFSYDVKMKEKGDIPEGYSVSREKKERFSLILESASTNQTSMYLCASSSASGRETQYFGPGTRLLVL.

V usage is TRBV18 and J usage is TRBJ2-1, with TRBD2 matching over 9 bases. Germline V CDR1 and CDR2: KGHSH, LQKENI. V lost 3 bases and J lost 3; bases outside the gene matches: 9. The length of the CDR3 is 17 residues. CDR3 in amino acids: CASSPYQTSGVYNEQFF. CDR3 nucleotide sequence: TGTGCCAGCTCACCCTATCAGACTAGCGGAGTCTACAATGAGCAGTTCTTC. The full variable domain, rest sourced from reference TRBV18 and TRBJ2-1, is NAGVMQNPRHLVRRRGQEARLRCSPMKGHSHVYWYRQLPEEGLKFMVYLQKENIIDESGMPKERFSAEFPKEGPSILRIQQVVRGDSAAYFCASSPYQTSGVYNEQFFGPGTRLTVL.

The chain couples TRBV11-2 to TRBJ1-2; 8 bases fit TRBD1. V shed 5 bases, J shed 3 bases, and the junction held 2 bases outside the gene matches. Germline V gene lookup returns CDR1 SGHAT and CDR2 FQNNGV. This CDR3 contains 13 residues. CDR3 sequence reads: CASSVTGDYGYTF. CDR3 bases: TGTGCCAGCAGCGTGACAGGGGACTATGGCTACACCTTC. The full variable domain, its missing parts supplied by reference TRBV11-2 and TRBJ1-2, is EAGVAQSPRYKIIEKRQSVAFWCNPISGHATLYWYQQILGQGPKLLIQFQNNGVVDDSQLPKDRFSAERLKGVDSTLKIQPAKLEDSAVYLCASSVTGDYGYTFGSGTRLTVV.

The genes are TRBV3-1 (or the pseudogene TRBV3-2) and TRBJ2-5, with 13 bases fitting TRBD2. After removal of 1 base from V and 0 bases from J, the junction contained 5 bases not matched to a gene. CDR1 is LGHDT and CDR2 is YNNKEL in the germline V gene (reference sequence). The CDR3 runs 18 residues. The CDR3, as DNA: TGTGCCAGCAGCCAAGTAACTAGCGGGAGGGAGTACCAAGAGACCCAGTACTTC. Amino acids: CASSQVTSGREYQETQYF.

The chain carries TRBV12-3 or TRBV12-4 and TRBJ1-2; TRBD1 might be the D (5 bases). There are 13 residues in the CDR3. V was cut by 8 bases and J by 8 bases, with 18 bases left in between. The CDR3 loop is CASLRRGAGGYTF. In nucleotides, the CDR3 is TGTGCCAGCTTGAGGCGCGGGGCCGGGGGCTACACCTTC.

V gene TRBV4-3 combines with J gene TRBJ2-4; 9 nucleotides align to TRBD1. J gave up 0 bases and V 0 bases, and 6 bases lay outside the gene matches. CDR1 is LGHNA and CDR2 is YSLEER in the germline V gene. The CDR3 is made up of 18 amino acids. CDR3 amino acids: CASSQDPGTGLAKNIQYF. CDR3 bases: TGCGCCAGCAGCCAAGATCCCGGGACAGGGTTAGCCAAAAACATTCAGTACTTC.

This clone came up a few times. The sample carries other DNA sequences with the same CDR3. The CDR3 DNA is TGTGCCAGCAGTTTCAGGGGCTCCTACGAGCAGTACTTC. Its translation is CASSFRGSYEQYF. This chain joins TRBV12-3 or TRBV12-4 and TRBJ2-7; TRBD1 is a possible D gene (6 bases). Trimming stripped 3 bases from V and 0 bases from J, with 6 bases between. The CDR3 is 13 amino acids.

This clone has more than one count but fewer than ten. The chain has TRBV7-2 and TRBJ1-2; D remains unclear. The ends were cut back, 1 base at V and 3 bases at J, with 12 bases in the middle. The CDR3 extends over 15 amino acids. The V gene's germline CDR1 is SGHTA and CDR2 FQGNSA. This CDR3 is CASSLVGSGDYGYTF. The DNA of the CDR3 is TGTGCCAGCAGCTTAGTAGGCAGCGGGGACTATGGCTACACCTTC.

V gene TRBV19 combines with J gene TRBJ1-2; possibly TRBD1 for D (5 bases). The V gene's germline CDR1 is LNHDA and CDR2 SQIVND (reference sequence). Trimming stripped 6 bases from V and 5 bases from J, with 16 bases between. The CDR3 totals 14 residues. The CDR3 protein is CASRRPGLRYGYTF. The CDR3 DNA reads TGTGCCAGTAGGAGACCAGGGTTACGGTATGGCTACACCTTC.

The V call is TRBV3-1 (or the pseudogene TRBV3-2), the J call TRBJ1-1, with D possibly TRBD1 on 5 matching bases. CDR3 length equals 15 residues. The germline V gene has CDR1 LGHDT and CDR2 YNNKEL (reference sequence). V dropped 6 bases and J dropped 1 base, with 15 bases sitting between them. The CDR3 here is CASSQGGAPNTEAFF. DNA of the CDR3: TGTGCCAGCAGTCAGGGTGGGGCACCGAACACTGAAGCTTTCTTT.

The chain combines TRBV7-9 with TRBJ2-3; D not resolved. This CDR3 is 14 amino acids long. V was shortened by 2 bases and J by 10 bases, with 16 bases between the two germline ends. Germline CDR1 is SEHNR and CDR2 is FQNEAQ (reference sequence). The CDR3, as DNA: TGTGCCAGCAGCTTAAACCGGGTCCGCAGTTCGCAGTATTTT. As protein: CASSLNRVRSSQYF.

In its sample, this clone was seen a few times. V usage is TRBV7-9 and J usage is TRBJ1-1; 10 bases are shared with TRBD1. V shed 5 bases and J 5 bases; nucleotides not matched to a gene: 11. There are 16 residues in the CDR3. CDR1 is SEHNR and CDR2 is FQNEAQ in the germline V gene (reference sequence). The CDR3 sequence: CASSPRQGASVTEAFF. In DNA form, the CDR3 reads TGTGCCAGCAGCCCAAGACAGGGGGCGTCCGTGACTGAAGCTTTCTTT.

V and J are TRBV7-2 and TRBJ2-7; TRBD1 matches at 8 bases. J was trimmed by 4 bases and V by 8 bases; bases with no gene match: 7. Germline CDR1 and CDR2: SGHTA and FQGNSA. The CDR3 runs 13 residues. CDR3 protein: CASGGRGPYEQYF. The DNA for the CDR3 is TGTGCCAGCGGAGGCAGGGGGCCTTACGAGCAGTACTTC.

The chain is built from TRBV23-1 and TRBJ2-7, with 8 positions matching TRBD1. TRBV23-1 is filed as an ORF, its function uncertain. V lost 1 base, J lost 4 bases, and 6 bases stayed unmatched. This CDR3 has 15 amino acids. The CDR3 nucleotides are TGCGCCAGCAGTCAATTCGCAGGGGGCTGGTACGAGCAGTACTTC. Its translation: CASSQFAGGWYEQYF.

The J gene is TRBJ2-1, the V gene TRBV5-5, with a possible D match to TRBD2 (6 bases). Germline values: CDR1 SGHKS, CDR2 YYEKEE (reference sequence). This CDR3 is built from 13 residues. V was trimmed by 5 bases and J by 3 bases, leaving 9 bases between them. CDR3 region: CASRGRDYNEQFF. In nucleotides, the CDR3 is TGTGCCAGCAGAGGGCGGGACTACAATGAGCAGTTCTTC.

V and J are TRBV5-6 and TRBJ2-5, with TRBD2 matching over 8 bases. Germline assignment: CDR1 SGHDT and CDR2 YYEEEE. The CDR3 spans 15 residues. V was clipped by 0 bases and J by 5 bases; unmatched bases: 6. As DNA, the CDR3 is TGTGCCAGCAGCTTGGGAAGCGGGAGAGGGGAGACCCAGTACTTC. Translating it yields CASSLGSGRGETQYF. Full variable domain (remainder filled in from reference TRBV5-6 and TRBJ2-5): DAGVTQSPTHLIKTRGQQVTLRCSPKSGHDTVSWYQQALGQGPQFIFQYYEEEERQRGNFPDRFSGHQFPNYSSELNVNALLLGDSALYLCASSLGSGRGETQYFGPGTRLLVL.

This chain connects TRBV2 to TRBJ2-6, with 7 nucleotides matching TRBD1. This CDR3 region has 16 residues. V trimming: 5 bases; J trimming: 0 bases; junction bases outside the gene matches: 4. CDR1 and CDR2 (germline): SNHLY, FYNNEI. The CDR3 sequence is CASSRDSVSGANVLTF. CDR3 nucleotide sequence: TGTGCCAGCAGTAGGGACAGTGTCTCTGGGGCCAACGTCCTGACTTTC.

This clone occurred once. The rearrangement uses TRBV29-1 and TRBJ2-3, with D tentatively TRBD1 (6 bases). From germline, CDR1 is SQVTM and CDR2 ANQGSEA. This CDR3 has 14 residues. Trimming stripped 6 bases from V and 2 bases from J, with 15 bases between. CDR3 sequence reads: CSVPNRVPTDTQYF. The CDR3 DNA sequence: TGCAGCGTACCAAACAGGGTACCCACAGATACGCAGTATTTT.

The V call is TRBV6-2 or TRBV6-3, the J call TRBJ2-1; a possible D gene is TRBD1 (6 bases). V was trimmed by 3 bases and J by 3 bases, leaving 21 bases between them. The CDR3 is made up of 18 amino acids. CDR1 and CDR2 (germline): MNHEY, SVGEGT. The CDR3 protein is CASSYILGPGQFYNEQFF. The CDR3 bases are TGTGCCAGCAGTTATATTTTGGGCCCAGGACAGTTCTACAATGAGCAGTTCTTC.

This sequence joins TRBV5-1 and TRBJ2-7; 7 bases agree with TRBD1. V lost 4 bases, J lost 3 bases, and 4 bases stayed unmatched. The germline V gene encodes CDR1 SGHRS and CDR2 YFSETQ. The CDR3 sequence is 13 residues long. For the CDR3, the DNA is TGCGCCAGCAGCCCGGGACAGCTCTACGAGCAGTACTTC. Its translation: CASSPGQLYEQYF.

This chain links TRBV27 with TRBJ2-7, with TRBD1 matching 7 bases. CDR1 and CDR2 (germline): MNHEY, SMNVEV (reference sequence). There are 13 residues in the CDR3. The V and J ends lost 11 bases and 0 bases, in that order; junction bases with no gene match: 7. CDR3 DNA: TGTGCCGCAGGGGGTGCGAGCTCCTACGAGCAGTACTTC. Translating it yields CAAGGASSYEQYF.

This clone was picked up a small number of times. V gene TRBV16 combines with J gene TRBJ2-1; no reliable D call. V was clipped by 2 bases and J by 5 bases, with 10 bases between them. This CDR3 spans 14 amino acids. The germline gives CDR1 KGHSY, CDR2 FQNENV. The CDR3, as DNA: TGTGCCAGCAGCCAAACCCTCCGGGACAATGAGCAGTTCTTC. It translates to CASSQTLRDNEQFF.

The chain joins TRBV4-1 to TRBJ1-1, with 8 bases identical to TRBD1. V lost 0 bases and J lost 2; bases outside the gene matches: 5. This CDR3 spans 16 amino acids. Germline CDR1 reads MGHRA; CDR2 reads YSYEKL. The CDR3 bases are TGCGCCAGCAGCCAAGAGGGGCAGGGGGCCAACACTGAAGCTTTCTTT. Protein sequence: CASSQEGQGANTEAFF.